This entry lists 2 T cell receptor beta chains sequenced from one sample in a study of blood T cell repertoires in COVID-19 (dated by TCRdb to the early 2020s). Libraries were built with the immunoSEQ multiplex PCR assay. TCRdb took this table from immuneACCESS and kept in-frame rearrangements with V and J called. Such tables lack part of the clones; where checked against another copy, unresolved V genes explain under half of the gap, and the rest is unexplained. Present in this sample are around 460,000 clones, roughly 90% of which were seen just once. The ten largest make up 0.65% to 1% of the sample. The sample comprised peripheral blood. These receptors all come from a man aged 18-30 years with COVID-19, enrolled during active disease.

The J gene is TRBJ1-1, the V gene TRBV19; no firm D call. The V end lost 1 base, the J end lost 4 bases, and 10 bases lay between the germline ends. Germline V lookup: CDR1 LNHDA, CDR2 SQIVND (reference sequence). This CDR3 spans 14 amino acids. This chain's CDR3 is CASSIVPSGTEAFF. CDR3 bases: TGTGCCAGTAGTATAGTCCCCAGTGGCACTGAAGCTTTCTTT.

This clone was picked up one time. The CDR3 loop reads CASSQAGGQGAYLHF. CDR3 coding DNA: TGTGCCAGCAGCCAAGCGGGAGGACAGGGGGCATACCTCCACTTT. The chain has TRBV3-1 (or the pseudogene TRBV3-2) and TRBJ1-6, with TRBD1 matching over 11 bases. This CDR3 has 15 residues. Germline assignment: CDR1 LGHDT and CDR2 YNNKEL (reference sequence). The ends lost 1 base at V and 15 bases at J; junction bases unmatched: 8.